A selection of T cell receptor beta chains follows, all from one sample in a study of long-term antiretroviral therapy in people with HIV. Using immunoSEQ multiplex PCR, the repertoire was profiled, and TCRdb retains in-frame clones only, with some absent. Counted here are about 40,000 clones, approximately 85% occurring once; the ten biggest clones make up about 5.7%. The sample was unsorted PBMCs, taken 3.1 years after starting antiretroviral therapy. The source is a woman in her forties or fifties with HIV. Both conserved end residues are part of each CDR3. The D gene is left open where the match is weak. Clone size is stated in some rows and not others, as once, few, many or a class when expanded.

TRBJ2-1	TRBD1	TRBV18	-	CASSRASPGQVIYNEQFF	TGTGCCAGCTCACGCGCGAGCCCGGGACAGGTCATATACAATGAGCAGTTCTTC
TRBJ1-1	TRBD1	TRBV30	-	CAWRYRDRVNTEAFF	TGTGCCTGGAGATACCGGGACAGGGTGAACACTGAAGCTTTCTTT
TRBJ1-1	-	TRBV21-1	-	CASSKRRGGAHTEAFF	TGTGCCAGCAGCAAACGTCGAGGGGGCGCACACACTGAAGCTTTCTTT
TRBJ2-5	TRBD1	TRBV2	-	CASSEQGDMSQYF	TGTGCCAGCAGTGAACAGGGGGATATGTCCCAGTACTTC
TRBJ1-5	-	TRBV5-1	-	CASSFAGTANQPQHF	TGCGCCAGCAGCTTTGCCGGGACCGCCAATCAGCCCCAGCATTTT
TRBJ1-4	-	TRBV19	-	CASSMGRGSTNEKLFF	TGTGCCAGTAGTATGGGCAGAGGGTCGACTAATGAAAAACTGTTTTTT
TRBJ1-2	-	TRBV4-1	-	CASSQVQGDGYTF	TGCGCCAGCAGCCAAGTCCAGGGCGATGGCTACACCTTC
TRBJ1-5	-	TRBV7-9	-	CASSSGVQPQHF	TGTGCCAGCAGCTCCGGGGTACAGCCCCAGCATTTT
TRBJ2-1	TRBD2	TRBV4-1	-	CASSQDDAMVLAGVDNEQFF	TGCGCCAGCAGCCAAGATGACGCTATGGTCCTAGCGGGGGTCGACAATGAGCAGTTCTTC
TRBJ2-7	-	TRBV6-5	-	CASRRARSSYEQYF	TGTGCCAGCAGGAGGGCCAGGAGCTCCTACGAGCAGTACTTC
TRBJ2-1	TRBD1	TRBV12-5	-	CASGSGTGGHNEQFF	TGTGCTAGTGGCTCCGGGACAGGAGGACACAATGAGCAGTTCTTC
TRBJ1-2	-	TRBV11-3	-	CASIELLTGPNGYTF	TGTGCCAGCATCGAACTGTTGACGGGCCCCAATGGCTACACCTTC
TRBJ1-2	-	TRBV5-4	-	CASNLQGQVGYTF	TGTGCCAGCAACCTACAGGGACAAGTCGGCTACACCTTC
TRBJ2-7	-	TRBV14	-	CASSHSRRGEQYF	TGTGCCAGCAGTCATAGCCGCAGGGGCGAGCAGTACTTC
TRBJ1-2	TRBD1	TRBV10-3	once	CAISPGTGVAGYTF	TGTGCCATCAGTCCCGGGACAGGGGTGGCTGGCTACACCTTC
TRBJ1-6	TRBD1	TRBV2	-	CASSEGQFYNSPLHF	TGTGCCAGCAGCGAGGGACAGTTCTATAATTCACCCCTCCACTTT
TRBJ1-1	-	TRBV9	-	CASSVETANTEAFF	TGTGCCAGCAGCGTAGAGACAGCGAACACTGAAGCTTTCTTT
TRBJ2-7	-	TRBV7-6	-	CASSSFLGEQYF	TGTGCCAGCAGCTCCTTTCTGGGCGAGCAGTACTTC
TRBJ1-5	-	TRBV7-8	-	CASSLATGRDQPQHF	TGTGCCAGCAGCTTAGCCACAGGGAGAGACCAGCCCCAGCATTTT
TRBJ1-3	TRBD1	TRBV9	-	CASSGFGQAFSGNTIYF	TGTGCCAGCAGCGGATTTGGACAGGCGTTCTCTGGAAACACCATATATTTT
TRBJ1-6	-	TRBV19	-	CASRTTGPVAPLHF	TGTGCCAGTAGGACAACAGGGCCGGTGGCACCCCTCCACTTT
TRBJ2-5	-	TRBV5-8	-	CASSSGVQALGETQYF	TGTGCCAGCAGCTCGGGGGTGCAGGCCTTAGGAGAGACCCAGTACTTC
TRBJ1-1	-	TRBV29-1	-	CSAQTTGEGTEAFF	TGCAGCGCACAAACGACAGGTGAGGGCACTGAAGCTTTCTTT
TRBJ1-1	TRBD1	TRBV11-2	-	CASSLGVGDRVAFF	TGTGCCAGCAGCTTAGGGGTCGGGGACAGGGTGGCTTTCTTT
TRBJ2-2	TRBD1	TRBV12-5	-	CASGPSGGRGTGELFF	TGTGCTAGTGGTCCGTCAGGGGGCCGTGGCACCGGGGAGCTGTTTTTT
TRBJ2-3	-	TRBV5-1	-	CASSLGGTDTQYF	TGCGCCAGCAGCTTGGGGGGTACAGATACGCAGTATTTT
TRBJ1-1	-	TRBV30	once	CAWSVRRGGPEAFF	TGTGCCTGGAGTGTACGCAGGGGAGGGCCTGAAGCTTTCTTT
TRBJ1-4	-	TRBV4-1	-	CASSPKGVPPNEKLFF	TGCGCCAGCAGCCCTAAAGGAGTACCGCCGAATGAAAAACTGTTTTTT
TRBJ2-3	TRBD1	TRBV19	-	CASKVQGADTQYF	TGTGCCAGTAAGGTCCAGGGGGCAGATACGCAGTATTTT